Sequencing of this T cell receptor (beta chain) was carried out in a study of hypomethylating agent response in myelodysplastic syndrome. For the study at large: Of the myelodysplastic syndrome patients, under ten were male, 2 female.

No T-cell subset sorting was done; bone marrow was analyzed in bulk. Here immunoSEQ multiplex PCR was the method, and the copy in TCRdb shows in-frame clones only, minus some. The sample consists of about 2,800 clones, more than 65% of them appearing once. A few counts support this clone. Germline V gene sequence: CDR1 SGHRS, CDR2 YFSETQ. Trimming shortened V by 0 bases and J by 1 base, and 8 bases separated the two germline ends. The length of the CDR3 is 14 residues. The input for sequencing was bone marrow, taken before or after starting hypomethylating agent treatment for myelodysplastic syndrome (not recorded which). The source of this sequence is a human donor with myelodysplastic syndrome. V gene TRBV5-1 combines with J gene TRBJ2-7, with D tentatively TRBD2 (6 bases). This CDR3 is CASSLGLVSYEQYF. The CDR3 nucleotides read TGCGCCAGCAGCTTGGGACTAGTTTCCTACGAGCAGTACTTC. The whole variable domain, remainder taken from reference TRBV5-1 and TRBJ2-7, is KAGVTQTPRYLIKTRGQQVTLSCSPISGHRSVSWYQQTPGQGLQFLFEYFSETQRNKGNFPGRFSGRQFSNSRSEMNVSTLELGDSALYLCASSLGLVSYEQYFGPGTRLTVT.